This TCR beta chain was found in a study of T cells after yellow fever vaccination. This clonotype was counted ten times or more. TCRdb analysed the 5' RACE reads with MiXCR anew, one entry per CDR3 protein. The sample records under 300,000 distinct CDR3 sequences, approximately 6.8% being singletons. V dropped 3 bases and J dropped 4; count of bases not matched to a gene: 16. Germline CDR1 reads SGHTA; CDR2 reads FQGNSA. This CDR3 is built from 19 residues. The chain is built from TRBV7-2 and TRBJ2-1; 9 bases are shared with TRBD2. The sequence was collected from a man aged 25 to 40 who received the YFV17D yellow fever vaccine. The starting material was CD4+ T cells sorted from PBMCs, obtained on the day of the yellow fever booster vaccination. In nucleotides, the CDR3 is TGTGCCAGCAGCTTCCTAGGGATTGACAGCGGGAGGACGTACAATGAGCAGTTCTTC. This sequence encodes CASSFLGIDSGRTYNEQFF.